A single sample is the source of the 16 T cell receptor delta chains below, sequenced in a study of γδ T cells in repeated Plasmodium falciparum infection. Gammadelta T cells were flow-sorted from PBMC into Vgamma9/Vdelta2+ and Vdelta2-negative populations for bulk analysis. TCRdb re-called clones from the multiplex PCR reads using CATT. The sample has 45,000 to 70,000 delta-chain clones; around 1.7% are singletons. The sample taken for sequencing was gamma-delta T cells from blood. The receptors come from a pool of human donors (malaria-infected and uninfected, not separated).

This clone was seen at least ten times. The protein given by TCRdb reflects a much larger clone and differs at residue 7 from this DNA's translation, likely from a read error; the protein shown is the DNA's translation. The CDR3 spells CALGELREYWGIRTDKLIF. The DNA for the CDR3 is TGTGCTCTTGGGGAACTTAGGGAGTACTGGGGGATACGGACCGATAAACTCATCTTT. This chain uses TRDV1 with TRDJ1; 13 nucleotides agree with TRDD3. V was clipped by 0 bases and J by 2 bases; unmatched bases: 9. Per germline, CDR1 TSWWSYY and CDR2 QGS. This CDR3 comprises 19 residues.

This clone has just a few counts. A far larger clone lies a single base away; this is likely a read error. Other DNA sequences in the same sample also yield this CDR3. This sequence joins TRDV1 and TRDJ1; a possible D gene is TRDD3 (5 bases). CDR1 TSWWSYY and CDR2 QGS come from the germline V gene. The CDR3 has 19 amino acids. The CDR3 nucleotides are TGTGCTCTTGGGGAGCGAGCCGGGGGGTCCTCCCGGTACACCGATAAACTCATCTTC. It encodes CALGERAGGSSRYTDKLIF.

A few counts support this clone. The amino acid sequence in TCRdb belongs to a much larger clone and departs from this DNA's translation at residue 15, likely a sequencing read error; the sequence shown is translated from the DNA. The chain joins TRDV1 to TRDJ1, with TRDD3 matching 8 bases. Since TCRdb gives no J gene, matching the DNA to germline was used here to assign it. The CDR3 has 21 amino acids. Germline V lookup: CDR1 TSWWSYY, CDR2 QGS. Germline trimming cut 5 bases from V and 5 bases from J; bases unmatched to any gene: 28. The CDR3 spells CALGNLRNPSPGGHAGDKLIF. The CDR3 DNA sequence: TGTGCTCTTGGGAACCTTAGGAACCCCTCTCCTGGGGGACACGCTGGGGATAAACTCATCTTT.

Details on this clone: A read error may be the cause here, since a much bigger clone is one base away. This chain uses TRDV1 with TRDJ1, with D perhaps given as TRDD2 or TRDD3 (5 bases each). TCRdb carries no J gene annotation; the J gene was assigned here by matching the DNA with germline. V lost 5 bases and J 4 bases, leaving 32 bases between the germline ends. Germline V CDR1 and CDR2: TSWWSYY, QGS. This CDR3 has 20 residues. The CDR3 sequence: CALGFLRKGRGHVYGDKLIF. CDR3 DNA: TGTGCTCTTGGGTTCCTTCGGAAGGGAAGGGGACACGTCTACGGCGATAAACTCATCTTT.

The table lists this clone with many counts. This likely traces to a read error, being one base from a far larger clone. Within the sample, other DNA sequences also encode this same CDR3. The gene calls are TRDV1 and TRDJ1, with D unclear. This CDR3 spans 14 amino acids. CDR1 and CDR2 from the germline V gene are TSWWSYY and QGS. V lost 0 bases and J lost 3, with 8 bases in between. This CDR3 reads CALGELIGSDKLIF. Here the CDR3 DNA reads TGTGCTCTTGGGGAACTCATCGGATCCGATAAACTCATCTTT.

This clone was picked up many times. A read error is likely here: a far larger clone is one base away. In the same sample, other DNA sequences code for this CDR3. The V gene is TRDV1, the J gene TRDJ1, with a tentative D call TRDD3 (6 bases). The length of the CDR3 is 16 residues. V was shortened by 0 bases and J by 3 bases, with 14 bases between the two germline ends. Germline loops: CDR1 TSWWSYY, CDR2 QGS. This chain's CDR3 is CALGELSTGTADKLIF. CDR3 sequence (DNA): TGTGCTCTTGGGGAACTAAGCACTGGGACGGCCGATAAACTCATCTTT.

About this clone: The protein that TCRdb holds for this DNA derives from a much larger clone and differs from the translated DNA at residue 15, which likely indicates a read error; the protein shown here is translated from the DNA. The chain carries TRDV3 and TRDJ1, with TRDD3 matching over 10 bases. Trimming at V came to 4 bases and at J to 3 bases, leaving 26 bases not matched to a gene. Germline V gene lookup returns CDR1 TVYSNPD and CDR2 GDNSRS (reference sequence). The CDR3 contains 20 residues. CDR3 sequence reads: CASPRYRPYWGIRYADKLIF. DNA of the CDR3: TGTGCCTCCCCACGTTACCGTCCTTACTGGGGGATCCGATACGCCGATAAACTCATCTTT.

This clone was seen at least ten times. The protein given by TCRdb reflects a much larger clone and differs at residue 8 from this DNA's translation, likely from a read error; the protein shown is the DNA's translation. CDR3 amino acids: CACDPVLRDTGVTDKLIF. The DNA of the CDR3 is TGTGCCTGTGATCCCGTACTGAGGGATACGGGGGTCACCGATAAACTCATCTTT. The chain joins TRDV2 to TRDJ1; 8 nucleotides line up with TRDD3. The CDR3 consists of 18 residues. The germline V gene encodes CDR1 GEAIGNYY and CDR2 EKD. Germline trimming cut 4 bases from V and 1 base from J; bases unmatched to any gene: 16.

This clone was seen repeatedly, ten times or more. This DNA's translation and the protein TCRdb lists, from a much larger clone, do not match at residue 11, likely due to a read error; the protein shown is translated from the DNA. V gene TRDV2 combines with J gene TRDJ1, with a weak D call TRDD3 (6 bases). The CDR3 consists of 17 residues. Trimming took 3 bases from V and 3 from J, leaving 22 bases between them. The germline gives CDR1 GEAIGNYY, CDR2 EKD. For the CDR3, the DNA is TGTGCCTGTGACCCATCACGCACGGGGGGACACCCCGATAAACTCATCTTT. Its protein product is CACDPSRTGGHPDKLIF.

In its sample, this clone was seen a few times. A far larger clone is a single base away, which makes a read error likely. This sample includes further DNA sequences coding for the same CDR3. The rearrangement uses TRDV2 and TRDJ1; tentatively, D is TRDD3 (6 bases). TCRdb records no J gene; here it was assigned by comparing the DNA to germline. This CDR3 has 16 residues. From germline, CDR1 is GEAIGNYY and CDR2 EKD. CDR3 amino acids: CACDTAGVINTDKLIF. As DNA, the CDR3 is TGTGCCTGCGACACCGCTGGGGTAATCAACACCGATAAACTCATCTTT.

About this clone: This sequence may be a read error, since a much larger clone differs from it by one base. The chain couples TRDV1 to TRDJ4; TRDD3 aligns across 7 bases. Germline values: CDR1 TSWWSYY, CDR2 QGS. V shed 0 bases, J shed 2 bases, and the junction held 18 bases outside the gene matches. This CDR3 comprises 19 residues. The CDR3, as DNA: TGTGCTCTTGGGGAACTCGCTACGAGAGTAGGGGGATCGAAGAGACCCCTGATCTTT. The encoded protein is CALGELATRVGGSKRPLIF.

This clone has just a few counts. The protein recorded in TCRdb matches a much larger clone and deviates from this DNA's translation at residue 8, suggesting a read error; the protein here is obtained by translating the DNA. The rearrangement uses TRDV1 and TRDJ1; 9 nucleotides line up with TRDD3. V was clipped by 5 bases and J by 7 bases; unmatched bases: 29. Germline V gene lookup returns CDR1 TSWWSYY and CDR2 QGS. The CDR3 runs to 21 residues. The CDR3 nucleotides read TGTGCTCTTGGGAATGGCTTCTCTATCCTTCTGGGGGATCTGGGGGCCGGTAAACTCATCTTT. It specifies CALGNGFSILLGDLGAGKLIF.

This clone was counted between two and nine times. With only one base between it and a far larger clone, this is likely a read error. The sample has other DNA sequences that encode this CDR3 too. There is no J gene call, but TRDV1 is given as the V gene; the table names TRDD3, a call not compared with the DNA. The CDR3 runs 24 residues. Germline V lookup: CDR1 TSWWSYY, CDR2 QGS. The DNA of the CDR3 is TGTGCTCTTGGGGACGGCCTTCCTACGTTCTTTACTGGGGGATACGCGGACCCCACCGATAAGCTCATCTTT. Translated: CALGDGLPTFFTGGYADPTDKLIF.

In the case of this clone: A far larger clone is one base from this, pointing to a likely read error. Other DNA sequences of this sample code for an identical CDR3. The chain carries TRDV2 and TRDJ1; no definite D call. The V gene's germline CDR1 is GEAIGNYY and CDR2 EKD. The CDR3 contains 11 residues. CDR3 sequence: CACVDTDKLIF. Written as DNA, the CDR3 is TGTGCCTGTGTCGACACTGATAAACTCATCTTT.

This clone was counted only a few times. The translation of this DNA and the TCRdb protein of a much larger clone differ at residue 13, probably owing to a read error; the protein shown here is translated from the DNA. CDR3 amino acids: CALGEFRPRWVRCTDKLIF. In DNA form, the CDR3 reads TGTGCTCTTGGGGAATTCCGCCCTAGATGGGTTCGGTGCACCGATAAACTCATCTTT. This chain links TRDV1 with TRDJ1, with D uncertain. Since TCRdb gives no J gene, matching the DNA to germline was used here to assign it. The germline gives CDR1 TSWWSYY, CDR2 QGS. This CDR3 is built from 19 residues. Trimming stripped 2 bases from V and 1 base from J, with 23 bases between.

This clone was picked up many times. A read error is the likely source, as a far larger clone sits one nucleotide away. This specimen includes other DNA sequences encoding the same CDR3. The rearrangement uses TRDV1 and TRDJ1; D is undetermined. TCRdb lists no J gene, so it was determined here by aligning the DNA to germline. Trimming removed 3 bases at V and 3 bases at J, with 11 bases between. Per germline, CDR1 TSWWSYY and CDR2 QGS. This CDR3 is 14 amino acids long. CDR3 amino acids: CALGDGTRSDKLIF. CDR3 coding DNA: TGTGCTCTTGGGGACGGGACTAGGTCCGATAAACTCATCTTT.